This TCR beta chain stems from a study of T-cell memory formation after mild COVID-19 (dated by TCRdb to the early 2020s). In the study overall: Most TCR sequence clusters were specific to one of the two donors. T-cell clones expanding and contracting after mild COVID-19 in a couple of donors were tracked by longitudinal TCRalpha and TCRbeta repertoire sequencing. Two young, previously healthy adult volunteers made up the cohort, one male and one female. Results and caveats for the whole study, not just this receptor: The second-wave clones that peaked on day 37 were not confirmed to be SARS-CoV-2 specific. Contracting CD4+ clones appeared mostly in the CM and EM memory subsets, whereas CD8+ clones were enriched in EMRA. Some responding clones were detected in pre-infection memory, suggesting pre-existing cross-reactive memory T cells joined the SARS-CoV-2 response. Only two mild cases were covered by the study, and larger cohorts that include severe cases with pre-infection samples were considered necessary. Balanced CD4/CD8 phenotypes were observed for clones contracting from day 15 to 85, whereas a bias towards CD4+ was observed for a second wave of clones expanding from day 15 to 37.

CDR1 and CDR2, per the germline V gene, are SGHTA and FQGNSA. Unmatched junction bases come to 5, with V trimmed by 1 base and J by 0 bases. Taken from cysteine to phenylalanine, the CDR3 has 18 residues. Only the CDR3 part of the read is kept: 54 bases, read in frame from the first base. Ficoll-Paque density gradient centrifugation was used to isolate PBMCs. A few counts support this clonotype. Which antigen it targets is not known. Per-base quality was not reported, and no clone a single base away is much larger than it. Sequencing was performed on an Illumina NovaSeq 6000. Using 5'RACE with constant-segment primers, TCRalpha and TCRbeta cDNA libraries were constructed, with sample barcodes and unique molecular identifiers added in the process. RNA was extracted from every sample with Trizol reagent. Library amplification was performed in two PCR steps, and a second sample barcode and Illumina TruSeq adapters were introduced in the second step. Sequencing of the libraries was done on an Illumina NovaSeq, producing 2 x 150 bp paired-end reads. The authors' pipeline ran thus. Reads were demultiplexed and collapsed into UMI-guided consensus sequences with migec v1.2.7. With mixcr v2.1.11, UMI consensuses were aligned to TRA and TRB V and J templates and assembled into clonotypes. Clonotypes were classified as expanded or contracted when called significant by both edgeR and NoisET, with noise models trained on biological replicates. edgeR calls used a false discovery rate-adjusted p below 0.01 and a log2 fold-change threshold of 1. As an exploratory analysis of dynamics, max-normalized trajectories of the 1000 most abundant clonotypes were examined with PCA combined with hierarchical clustering. The CD4 or CD8 phenotype of responding clones was assigned using the separately sequenced CD4+ and CD8+ repertoires. Using fastp at Q25 and MiXCR, TCRdb reprocessed the public reads and kept productive beta chains. Here each entry gathers all rows of one CDR3 protein and keeps the most common genes and DNA. The V and J calls shown here were made by TCRdb, not taken from the authors' results. The sample table shows about 620,000 distinct CDR3 sequences, and roughly 17% are seen once. The ten largest clones take up more than 10% of the sample.

Sample: PBMCs or a T cell subset sorted from them (not recorded which). The sequence joins TRBV7-2 to TRBJ2-6; 8 bases in the junction line up with TRBD2. The clonotype originates from an adult woman who had mild COVID-19 (a few samples of this study predate the infection). The sample titles of this study are shuffled in the database, so cell type and time point are left out; the donor was told from shared clones. The nucleotide sequence reads as follows: TGTGCCAGCAGCTTAGGGATAGCGGGGTACTCTGGGGCCAACGTCCTGACTTTC. It is translated as CASSLGIAGYSGANVLTF.